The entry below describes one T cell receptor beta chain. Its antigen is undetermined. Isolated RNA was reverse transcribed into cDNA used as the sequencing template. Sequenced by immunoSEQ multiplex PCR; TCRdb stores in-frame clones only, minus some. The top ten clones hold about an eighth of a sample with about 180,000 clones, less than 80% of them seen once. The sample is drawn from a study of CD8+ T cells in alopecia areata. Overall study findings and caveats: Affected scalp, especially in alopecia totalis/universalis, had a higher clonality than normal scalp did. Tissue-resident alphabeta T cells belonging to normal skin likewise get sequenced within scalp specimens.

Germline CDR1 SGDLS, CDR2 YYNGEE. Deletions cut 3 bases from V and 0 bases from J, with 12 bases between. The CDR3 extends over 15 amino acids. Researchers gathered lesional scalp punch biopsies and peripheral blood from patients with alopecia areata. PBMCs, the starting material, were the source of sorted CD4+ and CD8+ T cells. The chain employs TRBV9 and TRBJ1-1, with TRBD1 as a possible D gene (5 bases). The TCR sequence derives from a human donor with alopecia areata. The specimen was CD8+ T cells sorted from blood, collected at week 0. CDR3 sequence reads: CASSDSRQLNTEAFF. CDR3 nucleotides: TGTGCCAGCAGCGACTCGAGACAGTTGAACACTGAAGCTTTCTTT.